The 28 T cell receptor beta chains below come from one sample, sequenced in a study of T-cell memory formation after mild COVID-19. TCRdb passed the 5' RACE reads through MiXCR, listing each CDR3 protein once. The repertoire has 90,000 to 120,000 distinct CDR3 sequences, approximately 15% of them found once; the top ten carry roughly 40%. The sample taken for sequencing was PBMCs or a T cell subset sorted from them (not recorded which). The receptors derive from a man between 18 and 29 years old who had mild COVID-19 (a few samples of this study predate the infection). Cell type and time point are not known.

A few counts support this clonotype. The chain has TRBV20-1 and TRBJ2-7, with 9 bases lining up with TRBD1. Trimming cost V 1 base and J 2 bases; bases outside gene matches: 6. The CDR3 is 15 residues long. Germline assignment: CDR1 DFQATT and CDR2 SNEGSKA (reference sequence). The DNA for the CDR3 is TGCAGTGCTAGAGGGGGACAGGGACGTCCCTACGAGCAGTACTTC. Encoded protein: CSARGGQGRPYEQYF.

This clonotype was seen repeatedly, ten times or more. In nucleotides, the CDR3 is TGTGCCAGCAGCCAGGGGACAGGGGTCACCGGGGAGCTGTTTTTT. It specifies CASSQGTGVTGELFF. The rearrangement links TRBV4-2 to TRBJ2-2; 10 nucleotides agree with TRBD1. The germline V gene encodes CDR1 LGHNA and CDR2 YNFKEQ. V lost 3 bases, J lost 4 bases, and 2 bases stayed unmatched. CDR3 length equals 15 residues.

This clonotype was counted between two and nine times. The genes are TRBV20-1 and TRBJ2-1; 8 nucleotides match TRBD2. The CDR3 runs to 15 residues. Germline-derived CDR1 and CDR2 are DFQATT and SNEGSKA (reference sequence). Trimming removed 0 bases from V and 7 bases from J; junction bases left unmatched: 8. CDR3 in DNA: TGCAGTGCTAGAGATTCGGGGGGGACCGGAAATGAGCAGTTCTTC. As protein: CSARDSGGTGNEQFF.

This clonotype was observed a few times. The chain links TRBV6-2 or TRBV6-3 to TRBJ2-7, with D perhaps matching TRBD1 (5 bases). The CDR3 runs 13 residues. V was cut by 6 bases and J by 0 bases, with 9 bases left in between. In germline, CDR1 is MNHEY, CDR2 SVGEGT. CDR3 loop: CASRGHHSYEQYV. In DNA, the CDR3 is TGTGCCAGCAGAGGACATCACTCCTACGAGCAGTACGTC.

The CDR3 region is CASTPGSTNVLTF. In DNA, the CDR3 is TGTGCCAGCACCCCAGGTTCGACCAACGTCCTGACTTTC. J is TRBJ2-6 and V is TRBV7-2; the D is unclear. CDR1 and CDR2 (germline): SGHTA, FQGNSA. The CDR3 sequence is 13 residues long. V dropped 7 bases and J dropped 8 bases, with 12 bases sitting between them. Full variable domain (rest looked up from reference TRBV7-2 and TRBJ2-6): GAGVSQSPSNKVTEKGKDVELRCDPISGHTALYWYRQSLGQGLEFLIYFQGNSAPDKSGLPSDRFSAERTGGSVSTLTIQRTQQEDSAVYLCASTPGSTNVLTFGAGSRLTVL.

This clonotype was detected a few times. The chain joins TRBV25-1 to TRBJ1-6; D is perhaps TRBD1 (6 bases). CDR3 length equals 13 residues. The V gene's germline CDR1 is MGHDK and CDR2 SYGVNS. V was clipped by 4 bases and J by 7 bases, with 8 bases between them. CDR3 region: CASSVQGNSPLHF. The CDR3 region has the DNA TGTGCCAGCAGTGTACAGGGAAATTCACCCCTCCACTTT.

This clonotype occurred a few times. At one of its ends the junction is not consistent with the germline gene, which may arise from a read error. As DNA, the CDR3 is TGTGCCTGGAGTGTATTGAACCCTGAAGCTTTCTTT. It encodes CAWSVLNPEAFF. This sequence joins TRBV30 and TRBJ1-1; D is undetermined. Looked up from germline, CDR1 is GTSNPN and CDR2 is SVGIG (reference sequence). The CDR3 is 12 residues long.

The table lists this clonotype with a few counts. V and J are TRBV7-9 and TRBJ2-6, with TRBD2 identical over 7 bases. Germline CDR1 and CDR2: SEHNR and FQNEAQ (reference sequence). This CDR3 is built from 17 residues. After removal of 6 bases from V and 4 bases from J, the junction contained 12 bases not matched to a gene. The CDR3 coding sequence is TGTGCCAGCAGTTCCGGACTAGAACCCTCCGGGGCCAACGTCCTGACTTTC. Translated: CASSSGLEPSGANVLTF.

There are a few counts of this clonotype. The V gene is TRBV5-6, the J gene TRBJ2-7, with D perhaps matching TRBD2 (5 bases). There are 13 residues in the CDR3. Germline loops: CDR1 SGHDT, CDR2 YYEEEE. Between the trimmed V and J ends, which lost 4 bases and 2 bases, there was a span of 10 bases. The CDR3 DNA follows: TGTGCCAGCAGCCCCGGGGTCACCTACGAGCAGTACGTC. Translating it yields CASSPGVTYEQYV.

The chain combines TRBV7-9 with TRBJ2-1, with D possibly TRBD1 on 6 matching bases. Germline CDR1 is SEHNR and CDR2 is FQNEAQ (reference sequence). This CDR3 contains 12 residues. V lost 4 bases, J lost 9 bases, and 10 bases lay in between. The CDR3 DNA is TGTGCCAGCAGCTCACAGGGTACTGAGCAGTTCTTC. This encodes CASSSQGTEQFF.

This clonotype was seen only a few times. This sequence joins TRBV20-1 and TRBJ2-1; D call uncertain. The CDR3 has 11 amino acids. V was clipped by 5 bases and J by 9 bases, with 11 bases between them. The germline V gene has CDR1 DFQATT and CDR2 SNEGSKA (reference sequence). CDR3 amino acids: CSASEQLEQFF. CDR3 coding DNA: TGCAGTGCTTCTGAACAGCTTGAGCAGTTCTTC.

V is TRBV6-6 and J is TRBJ2-1; either TRBD1 or TRBD2 may fit D (5 bases each). There are 15 residues in the CDR3. V was trimmed by 6 bases and J by 6 bases, leaving 18 bases between them. The germline CDR1 and CDR2 sequences are MNHNY and SVGAGI (reference sequence). CDR3 sequence (DNA): TGTGCCAGCAGGACGGGGCCCCTGGGGTTCAATGAGCAGTTCTTC. It specifies CASRTGPLGFNEQFF.

This clonotype was observed many times. This chain connects TRBV4-3 to TRBJ2-5; TRBD2 is a possible D gene (5 bases). The CDR3 consists of 15 residues. The V gene lost 0 bases and the J gene lost 2 bases, with 10 bases spanning the gap. Germline lookup yields CDR1 LGHNA and CDR2 YSLEER. CDR3 coding DNA: TGCGCCAGCAGCCAAGATTATCGGGGTCAAGAGACCCAGTACTTC. It yields the protein CASSQDYRGQETQYF.

In this sample, this clonotype turned up many times. The rearrangement uses TRBV14 and TRBJ2-7; 9 nucleotides match TRBD2. This CDR3 region has 16 residues. The junction had 11 bases not matched to a gene; V was cut back by 2 bases and J by 6 bases. Germline V gives CDR1 SGHDN, CDR2 FVKESK. The chain's CDR3 is CASSQISGGPTGEQYF. The CDR3 DNA is TGTGCCAGCAGCCAAATTAGCGGGGGCCCGACGGGCGAGCAGTACTTC.

This clonotype was seen ten or more times. J is TRBJ2-7 and V is TRBV7-9, with D possibly matching TRBD1 (6 bases). The V end lost 1 base, the J end lost 3 bases, and 7 bases lay between the germline ends. Germline-derived CDR1 and CDR2 are SEHNR and FQNEAQ (reference sequence). The CDR3 is 13 amino acids. The CDR3 sequence is CASSLGGRYEQYV. The CDR3 region has the DNA TGTGCCAGCAGCTTAGGGGGGCGCTACGAGCAGTACGTC.

The V gene is TRBV20-1, the J gene TRBJ1-2; no reliable D call. Trimming cost V 0 bases and J 4 bases, with 18 bases left between them. The CDR3 is 16 amino acids. Looked up from germline, CDR1 is DFQATT and CDR2 is SNEGSKA (reference sequence). The CDR3 loop is CSARDLSQSRSYGYTF. The DNA of the CDR3 is TGCAGTGCTAGAGATTTGTCGCAGTCGAGGAGCTATGGCTACACCTTC.

The chain has TRBV7-6 and TRBJ2-3; 9 nucleotides align to TRBD1. The CDR3 loop spans 15 amino acids. V was pared by 6 bases and J by 1 base, with 5 bases of the junction left unmatched. Germline CDR1 SGHVS, CDR2 FNYEAQ. Here the CDR3 DNA reads TGTGCCAGCAGTCCGACAGGGGGGCGCACAGATACGCAGTATTTT. Translating gives CASSPTGGRTDTQYF.

This clonotype was counted between two and nine times. The chain joins TRBV5-4 to TRBJ2-1; 7 nucleotides align to TRBD2. The CDR3 consists of 15 residues. Germline V lookup: CDR1 SGHNT, CDR2 YYREEE (reference sequence). V lost 4 bases to trimming and J lost 7 bases; unmatched junction nucleotides: 11. The CDR3 reads CASSGSGGVWNEQFF. DNA for the CDR3: TGTGCCAGCAGCGGCTCGGGGGGAGTGTGGAATGAGCAGTTCTTC.

In its sample, this clonotype was seen a few times. This rearrangement joins TRBV20-1 to TRBJ2-1, with 8 bases matching TRBD1. V shed 0 bases, J shed 7 bases, and the junction held 8 bases outside the gene matches. Per the germline V gene, CDR1 is DFQATT and CDR2 is SNEGSKA (reference sequence). The CDR3 consists of 15 residues. CDR3 nucleotides: TGCAGTGCTAGAGATAACCAGGGGGCATGGAATGAGCAGTTCTTC. Its protein is CSARDNQGAWNEQFF.

This chain links TRBV30 with TRBJ2-5; D is uncertain. The germline V and J ends were trimmed by 0 bases and 5 bases, with 16 bases remaining between them. Per germline, CDR1 GTSNPN and CDR2 SVGIG (reference sequence). This CDR3 contains 15 residues. CDR3 amino acids: CAWSVLSGVGETQYF. The DNA of the CDR3 is TGTGCCTGGAGTGTACTGTCTGGGGTCGGGGAGACCCAGTACTTC.

This chain links TRBV6-5 with TRBJ2-1; D possibly corresponds to TRBD2 (5 bases). The CDR3 runs to 15 residues. The V gene lost 2 bases and the J gene lost 1 base, with 9 bases spanning the gap. Germline CDR1 is MNHEY and CDR2 is SVGAGI. CDR3 DNA: TGTGCCAGCAGTTACGAGGGCGGATCCTACAATGAGCAGTTCTTC. Its protein is CASSYEGGSYNEQFF.

The chain couples TRBV5-6 to TRBJ2-7; D unclear. The V and J ends lost 2 bases and 7 bases respectively, with 13 bases between them. Germline V gene data show CDR1 as SGHDT and CDR2 as YYEEEE. This CDR3 is 13 amino acids long. The CDR3 DNA reads as TGTGCCAGCAGCTTCATCAGGTCATGGGAGCAGTACGTC. This encodes CASSFIRSWEQYV.

The V and J genes are TRBV7-9 and TRBJ2-7; the D call may be TRBD1 or TRBD2 (5 bases each). CDR1 SEHNR and CDR2 FQNEAQ come from the germline V gene (reference sequence). The CDR3 extends over 15 amino acids. V lost 2 bases to trimming and J lost 5 bases, with 16 bases between them. The CDR3 sequence is CASSLSPGQGDEQYF. In nucleotides, the CDR3 is TGTGCCAGCAGCTTATCCCCGGGGCAGGGTGACGAGCAGTACTTC.

This clonotype was seen only once. V usage is TRBV6-6 and J usage is TRBJ2-5; no definite D call. V lost 6 bases to trimming and J lost 4 bases, with 9 bases between them. Per germline, CDR1 MNHNY and CDR2 SVGAGI (reference sequence). This CDR3 is 12 amino acids long. CDR3 protein: CASSQDSETQYF. DNA of the CDR3: TGTGCCAGCAGCCAAGACTCAGAGACCCAGTACTTC.

V usage is TRBV12-3 or TRBV12-4 and J usage is TRBJ2-1; D ambiguous. Trimming pared 5 bases from V and 10 bases from J, leaving 15 bases between. This CDR3 is built from 13 residues. CDR3 coding DNA: TGTGCCAGCAGTACGACATCCAGAGCCGAGCAGTTCTTC. This sequence encodes CASSTTSRAEQFF.

The chain links TRBV6-2 or TRBV6-3 to TRBJ1-5; 9 nucleotides match TRBD1. CDR1 MNHEY and CDR2 SVGEGT come from the germline V gene. The CDR3 totals 14 residues. V trimming: 6 bases; J trimming: 6 bases; junction bases outside the gene matches: 6. The CDR3 is CASRGQGEVQPQHF. CDR3 bases: TGTGCCAGCAGGGGACAGGGAGAGGTTCAGCCCCAGCATTTT.

The sample holds a few counts of this clonotype. This rearrangement joins TRBV27 to TRBJ2-7; 9 bases map to TRBD1. After removal of 6 bases from V and 4 bases from J, the junction contained 7 bases not matched to a gene. Germline values: CDR1 MNHEY, CDR2 SMNVEV (reference sequence). This CDR3 contains 14 residues. The CDR3 spells CASRKTQGAYEQYF. CDR3 sequence (DNA): TGTGCCAGCAGGAAAACACAGGGGGCATACGAGCAGTACTTC.

This clonotype showed up just a few times. The chain joins TRBV2 to TRBJ2-7; D may be TRBD2 (5 bases). The V gene lost 8 bases and the J gene lost 0 bases, with 8 bases spanning the gap. The CDR3 runs 12 residues. Germline CDR1 and CDR2: SNHLY and FYNNEI. The CDR3 DNA follows: TGTGCCAGCCATCGGGGCTCCTACGAGCAGTACGTC. It translates to CASHRGSYEQYV.